The rows below give T cell receptor beta chains drawn from one sample of a study of T cells in Graves' hyperthyroidism and ophthalmopathy. TCRdb re-derived calls from the multiplex PCR reads in MiXCR, one entry per CDR3 protein. The sample lists about 720,000 distinct CDR3 sequences, roughly a sixth seen once, with 16% in the top ten. Sequenced material: blood. Receptors were obtained from a woman between 50 and 59 years old with Graves' hyperthyroidism that later progressed to Graves' ophthalmopathy. The CDR3 runs from the conserved cysteine through the conserved F or W. A D gene is named only where the DNA matches it firmly. Expanded clones are given a class, and other clones once, few, many or no size at all.

v_gene	abundance	d_gene	j_gene	CDR3aa	CDR3nt
TRBV5-8	.	.	TRBJ1-1	CASSQGGGWTEAFF	TGTGCCAGCAGCCAAGGGGGGGGGTGGACTGAAGCTTTCTTT
TRBV12-3/TRBV12-4	many	.	TRBJ1-1	CASSFGFAETEAFF	TGTGCCAGCAGTTTTGGTTTCGCAGAAACTGAAGCTTTCTTT
TRBV12-3/TRBV12-4	many	TRBD1	TRBJ1-5	CASSDRGNQPQHF	TGTGCCAGCAGTGACAGGGGGAATCAGCCCCAGCATTTT
TRBV11-3	many	TRBD1	TRBJ2-1	CASSQKPGQVINEQFF	TGTGCCAGCAGTCAAAAGCCGGGACAGGTTATCAATGAGCAGTTCTTC
TRBV4-1	few	.	TRBJ1-5	CASSWQSKGNQPQHF	TGCGCCAGCAGCTGGCAGTCGAAGGGCAATCAGCCCCAGCATTTT
TRBV5-1	many	TRBD2	TRBJ2-3	CASSPRGGGTDTQYF	TGCGCCAGCAGCCCCCGGGGGGGGGGCACAGATACGCAGTATTTT
TRBV12-3/TRBV12-4	few	.	TRBJ1-6	CASSPTRQVNSPLHF	TGTGCCAGCAGTCCAACTCGACAGGTTAATTCACCCCTCCACTTT
TRBV6-1	few	.	TRBJ2-3	CASSSSPGAGGTDTQYF	TGTGCCAGCAGTTCCTCCCCGGGGGCGGGGGGCACAGATACGCAGTATTTT
TRBV7-2	.	TRBD1	TRBJ1-5	CASAQRAGGQPQHF	TGTGCCAGCGCCCAGAGGGCAGGGGGTCAGCCCCAGCATTTT
TRBV20-1	many	TRBD1	TRBJ1-1	CSAPTGENTEAFF	TGCAGTGCGCCGACAGGGGAGAACACTGAAGCTTTCTTT
TRBV19	few	TRBD2	TRBJ2-1	CASSMNGGGAGEQFF	TGTGCCAGTAGTATGAATGGCGGGGGGGCGGGGGAGCAGTTCTTC
TRBV2	many	TRBD1	TRBJ1-1	CASSGTGAANTEAFF	TGTGCCAGCAGTGGAACAGGGGCTGCGAACACTGAAGCTTTCTTT
TRBV15	.	TRBD1	TRBJ1-6	CATSGDRDPPLHF	TGTGCCACCAGCGGGGACAGGGACCCACCCCTCCACTTT
TRBV20-1	few	TRBD1	TRBJ1-2	CSARDRGRVLGYTF	TGCAGTGCTAGGGACAGGGGGCGGGTACTTGGCTACACCTTC
TRBV6-1	few	TRBD2	TRBJ2-1	CASSYQAGNYNEQFF	TGTGCCAGCAGTTATCAAGCGGGGAATTACAATGAGCAGTTCTTC
TRBV7-3	few	.	TRBJ2-3	CASSKAPWADTQYF	TGTGCCAGCAGTAAAGCCCCCTGGGCAGATACGCAGTATTTT
TRBV20-1	.	.	TRBJ2-1	CSAPRSVNTYNEQFF	TGCAGTGCCCCTCGGTCGGTGAACACCTACAATGAGCAGTTCTTC
TRBV4-2	.	.	TRBJ1-2	CASSHGDPLVESGYTF	TGTGCCAGCAGCCACGGGGACCCGCTGGTAGAAAGTGGCTACACCTTC
TRBV19	.	.	TRBJ2-3	CASSQGMWALGASDTQYF	TGTGCCAGTAGTCAAGGGATGTGGGCCCTAGGGGCGTCAGATACGCAGTATTTT
TRBV4-1	once	TRBD2	TRBJ2-5	CASSRELAGGRQETQYF	TGCGCCAGCAGCCGAGAACTAGCGGGGGGCCGCCAAGAGACCCAGTACTTC
TRBV29-1	few	.	TRBJ2-3	CSVESGAPTDTQYF	TGCAGCGTTGAAAGTGGGGCTCCCACGGATACGCAGTATTTT
TRBV5-1	many	.	TRBJ2-1	CASSLRQTHNEQFF	TGCGCCAGCAGCTTAAGACAGACACACAATGAGCAGTTCTTC
TRBV19	.	.	TRBJ2-1	CASSIVSPFYEQFF	TGTGCCAGTAGTATAGTTAGCCCGTTCTATGAGCAGTTCTTC
TRBV10-2	many	TRBD2	TRBJ2-6	CASGGGGLSSGANVLTF	TGCGCCAGCGGGGGCGGGGGGTTATCCTCTGGGGCCAACGTCCTGACTTTC
TRBV5-1	many	.	TRBJ1-4	CASSWGQNEKLFF	TGCGCCAGCAGCTGGGGGCAAAATGAAAAACTGTTTTTT
TRBV3-1	.	TRBD1	TRBJ1-3	CASSQDPFLVWTGVGNTIYF	TGTGCCAGCAGCCAAGATCCCTTTTTGGTCTGGACAGGGGTGGGAAACACCATATATTTT
TRBV29-1	.	.	TRBJ2-2	CSVDIRGNTGELFF	TGCAGCGTTGATATCAGGGGGAACACCGGGGAGCTGTTTTTT
TRBV27	.	TRBD1	TRBJ1-5	CASRLDRFSNQPQHF	TGTGCCAGCAGGCTGGACAGGTTTAGCAATCAGCCCCAGCATTTT
TRBV5-6	.	.	TRBJ1-1	CASSLLIKTEAFF	TGTGCCAGCAGCTTGCTAATCAAAACTGAAGCTTTCTTT
TRBV12-3/TRBV12-4	.	TRBD1	TRBJ1-5	CASSRGQTEGNQPQHF	TGTGCCAGCAGCCGGGGACAGACCGAGGGCAATCAGCCCCAGCATTTT
TRBV14	.	.	TRBJ1-1	CASSQLQVGRGDTEAFF	TGTGCCAGCAGCCAACTCCAGGTCGGCAGGGGTGACACTGAAGCTTTCTTT
TRBV27	.	.	TRBJ1-4	CASSLVGADEKLFF	TGTGCCAGCAGTTTGGTGGGGGCGGACGAAAAACTGTTTTTT
TRBV11-3	few	.	TRBJ2-3	CASSSGRMTDTQYF	TGTGCCAGCAGCTCAGGGCGTATGACAGATACGCAGTATTTT
TRBV7-2	many	TRBD2	TRBJ2-5	CASSTGRGRETQYF	TGTGCCAGCAGCACCGGGAGGGGACGAGAGACCCAGTACTTC
TRBV15	.	.	TRBJ2-3	CATSRPTGSADTQYF	TGTGCCACCAGCAGACCGACAGGCTCCGCAGATACGCAGTATTTT
TRBV6-1	many	TRBD2	TRBJ2-5	CASSEVGLAGGPWETQYF	TGTGCCAGCAGTGAAGTAGGGCTAGCGGGGGGGCCCTGGGAGACCCAGTACTTC
TRBV10-2	few	TRBD1	TRBJ2-5	CASRSTGSGGLRETQYF	TGCGCCAGCCGCAGTACAGGGTCAGGGGGCTTACGAGAGACCCAGTACTTC
TRBV7-2	many	TRBD1	TRBJ1-5	CASSSGQGAGQPQHF	TGTGCCAGCAGCTCGGGACAGGGGGCAGGACAGCCCCAGCATTTT
TRBV7-6	many	.	TRBJ1-1	CASSLLAGSTEAFF	TGTGCCAGCAGCTTACTCGCAGGGAGCACTGAAGCTTTCTTT
TRBV6-1	few	.	TRBJ1-2	CASSPSGAPGYTF	TGTGCCAGCAGCCCCAGCGGGGCGCCTGGCTACACCTTC
TRBV7-6	.	TRBD1	TRBJ1-3	CASSLRGQALYF	TGTGCCAGCAGCTTAAGGGGACAGGCTTTATATTTT
TRBV11-2	many	.	TRBJ2-1	CASSFVGDPYNEQFF	TGTGCCAGCAGCTTCGTGGGGGACCCGTACAATGAGCAGTTCTTC